A single sample gave rise to the 25 T cell receptor beta chains below, sequenced in a study of blood T cell repertoires in COVID-19. The method was immunoSEQ multiplex PCR; TCRdb's version includes in-frame clones alone and lacks a portion of them. The sample has hundreds of thousands of clones; 70% to 90% are singletons. The specimen sequenced was peripheral blood. The receptors were sampled from a woman in her fifties or sixties with COVID-19, enrolled during active disease.

This chain joins TRBV2 and TRBJ1-2, with TRBD1 matching over 10 bases. With 7 bases clipped from V and 8 bases from J, the junction kept 10 bases outside the gene matches. Germline V lookup: CDR1 SNHLY, CDR2 FYNNEI. CDR3 length: 14 residues. This CDR3 reads CASNPGTGAYGYTF. The CDR3 DNA is TGTGCCAGCAACCCCGGGACAGGGGCATACGGCTACACCTTC. Together with reference TRBV2 and TRBJ1-2, the CDR3 gives the full variable domain: EPEVTQTPSHQVTQMGQEVILRCVPISNHLYFYWYRQILGQKVEFLVSFYNNEISEKSEIFDDQFSVERPDGSNFTLKIRSTKLEDSAMYFCASNPGTGAYGYTFGSGTRLTVV.

This chain connects TRBV3-1 (or the pseudogene TRBV3-2) to TRBJ2-2; maybe TRBD1 (5 bases). The CDR3 consists of 15 residues. Trimming took off 1 base at V and 4 bases at J, with 10 bases between the two ends. Germline values: CDR1 LGHDT, CDR2 YNNKEL (reference sequence). The CDR3 DNA is TGTGCCAGCAGCCAAGGGGTAGGGGCCACCGGGGAGCTGTTTTTT. It translates to CASSQGVGATGELFF.

V gene TRBV6-5 combines with J gene TRBJ1-5; D is ambiguous. The V end was cut by 5 bases, the J end by 0 bases, with 11 bases between. CDR3 length equals 15 residues. Germline V gene data show CDR1 as MNHEY and CDR2 as SVGAGI. The CDR3 is CASSIYTGSNQPQHF. The CDR3 DNA is TGTGCCAGCAGTATCTACACGGGTAGCAATCAGCCCCAGCATTTT.

This clone appeared once. The rearrangement joins TRBV5-4 to TRBJ2-3, with D possibly matching TRBD1 (6 bases). The CDR3 is 15 amino acids. Germline V gene sequence: CDR1 SGHNT, CDR2 YYREEE (reference sequence). Trimming removed 4 bases at V and 8 bases at J, with 20 bases between. The CDR3 nucleotides are TGTGCCAGCAGCCCGCCTGACAGGAACCAAGGTACGCAGTATTTT. This codes for CASSPPDRNQGTQYF.

V and J are TRBV14 and TRBJ1-4, with 8 bases aligning to TRBD1. The CDR3 is made up of 16 amino acids. The J segment lost 2 bases and the V segment lost 4 bases, leaving 6 bases of the junction unmatched. Germline CDR1 SGHDN, CDR2 FVKESK. The CDR3 spells CASSLRQGSTNEKLFF. CDR3 coding DNA: TGTGCCAGCAGCCTACGACAGGGGTCCACTAATGAAAAACTGTTTTTT.

This clone was detected only a few times. The chain employs TRBV20-1 and TRBJ1-1, with D unclear. Per germline, CDR1 DFQATT and CDR2 SNEGSKA (reference sequence). V was trimmed by 3 bases and J by 0 bases, leaving 11 bases between them. CDR3 length: 14 residues. The CDR3 DNA reads as TGCAGTGCTAGTATCAGTGCCATGAACACTGAAGCTTTCTTT. Protein sequence: CSASISAMNTEAFF.

The chain uses TRBV5-1 and TRBJ2-7; 10 nucleotides match TRBD1. With 4 bases clipped from V and 6 bases from J, the junction kept 16 bases outside the gene matches. This CDR3 spans 17 amino acids. Germline lookup yields CDR1 SGHRS and CDR2 YFSETQ. CDR3 in amino acids: CASSALMAGQGGFEQYF. In DNA, the CDR3 is TGCGCCAGCAGCGCCCTAATGGCAGGACAGGGGGGGTTCGAGCAGTACTTC.

This chain connects TRBV29-1 to TRBJ1-1, with D perhaps TRBD1 (5 bases). Germline-derived CDR1 and CDR2 are SQVTM and ANQGSEA. The CDR3 runs to 13 residues. V was cut by 7 bases and J by 3 bases, with 15 bases left in between. In DNA form, the CDR3 reads TGCAGCGCCGCACGGGGGTGGGACACTGAAGCTTTCTTT. Its translation is CSAARGWDTEAFF.

Concerning this clone: At one boundary the junction diverges from the germline segment, which might be a read error. The chain couples TRBV7-9 to TRBJ1-2; D unclear. This CDR3 is 17 amino acids long. Germline V gene data show CDR1 as SEHNR and CDR2 as FQNEAQ (reference sequence). CDR3 residues: CASRLFDYGSINYGYTF. CDR3 nucleotides: TGTGCCAGCCGCTTATTCGATTACGGGTCCATTAACTATGGCTACACCTTC.

Written as DNA, the CDR3 is TGTGCCAGCCCCAGGGGAGAGAGCACAGATACGCAGTATTTT. Translation: CASPRGESTDTQYF. The chain recombines TRBV21-1 with TRBJ2-3; the table's D call of TRBD1 was not tested on the DNA. TRBV21-1 is deemed a pseudogene. This CDR3 is 14 amino acids long.

The chain uses TRBV5-1 and TRBJ2-1, with D tentatively TRBD1 (6 bases). CDR1 and CDR2 from the germline V gene are SGHRS and YFSETQ. The ends were cut back, 0 bases at V and 9 bases at J, with 10 bases in the middle. CDR3 length: 13 amino acids. The chain's CDR3 is CASSLAGGIEQFF. CDR3 DNA sequence: TGCGCCAGCAGCTTGGCTGGGGGCATTGAGCAGTTCTTC.

In regard to this clone: Other DNA sequences in the same sample also yield this CDR3. CDR3 bases: TGTGCCAGCAGCTTAGGAGTAGGGGGCGGCTATGGCTACACCTTC. The encoded protein is CASSLGVGGGYGYTF. The rearrangement uses TRBV7-9 and TRBJ1-2; TRBD1 agrees at 7 bases. V dropped 1 base and J dropped 4; count of bases not matched to a gene: 6. Germline CDR1 is SEHNR and CDR2 is FQNEAQ (reference sequence). The CDR3 runs 15 residues.

The rearrangement joins TRBV7-2 to TRBJ2-7; TRBD2 matches at 10 bases. This CDR3 has 15 amino acids. J was trimmed by 4 bases and V by 4 bases; bases with no gene match: 7. The germline gives CDR1 SGHTA, CDR2 FQGNSA. The CDR3 region has the DNA TGTGCCAGCAGCTCTCGGTCTAGCGGGGGTTACGAGCAGTACTTC. Translated: CASSSRSSGGYEQYF. Full variable domain (missing parts from reference TRBV7-2 and TRBJ2-7): GAGVSQSPSNKVTEKGKDVELRCDPISGHTALYWYRQSLGQGLEFLIYFQGNSAPDKSGLPSDRFSAERTGGSVSTLTIQRTQQEDSAVYLCASSSRSSGGYEQYFGPGTRLTVT.

The CDR3 is CAWIPAGQGADTQYF. The CDR3 DNA reads TGTGCCTGGATTCCTGCCGGACAGGGCGCAGATACGCAGTATTTT. The chain has TRBV30 and TRBJ2-3; TRBD1 matches at 8 bases. This CDR3 has 15 amino acids. With V trimmed by 4 bases and J by 4 bases, 10 bases remained unmatched. Per the germline V gene, CDR1 is GTSNPN and CDR2 is SVGIG (reference sequence). Supplemented by reference TRBV30 and TRBJ2-3, the full variable domain reads SQTIHQWPATLVQPVGSPLSLECTVEGTSNPNLYWYRQAAGRGLQLLFYSVGIGQISSEVPQNLSASRPQDRQFILSSKKLLLSDSGFYLCAWIPAGQGADTQYFGPGTRLTVL.

This clone was counted a few times. The chain uses TRBV2 and TRBJ1-1; possibly TRBD1 for D (6 bases). From germline, CDR1 is SNHLY and CDR2 FYNNEI. The CDR3 has 12 amino acids. V was cut by 6 bases and J by 7 bases, with 12 bases left in between. CDR3 loop: CASRRQEGEAFF. The CDR3 DNA sequence: TGTGCCAGCAGGCGACAGGAAGGTGAAGCTTTCTTT.

This clone is a singleton in its sample. This chain uses TRBV18 with TRBJ2-4; 7 bases fit TRBD1. The CDR3 is 13 amino acids. The ends lost 3 bases at V and 4 bases at J; junction bases unmatched: 0. Per germline, CDR1 KGHSH and CDR2 LQKENI. CDR3 sequence: CASSPGQKNIQYF. CDR3 in DNA: TGTGCCAGCTCACCGGGACAGAAAAACATTCAGTACTTC.

The rearrangement joins TRBV18 to TRBJ1-6, with 12 bases aligning to TRBD1. The V and J ends lost 6 bases and 6 bases, in that order; junction bases with no gene match: 9. The V gene's germline CDR1 is KGHSH and CDR2 LQKENI. The CDR3 is 17 amino acids. The CDR3 region is CASSLGTGGGPNSPLHF. CDR3 sequence (DNA): TGTGCCAGCTCCCTCGGGACAGGGGGCGGCCCTAATTCACCCCTCCACTTT.

The chain combines TRBV5-8 with TRBJ1-2; weak D call: TRBD1 (5 bases). The length of the CDR3 is 14 residues. CDR1 SGHTS and CDR2 YDEGEE come from the germline V gene. The germline V and J ends were trimmed by 5 bases and 4 bases, with 15 bases remaining between them. CDR3 coding DNA: TGTGCCAGCAGTCCGGGGGAGGGCCCCTATGGCTACACCTTC. This encodes CASSPGEGPYGYTF.

This clone was counted between two and nine times. The sample carries other DNA sequences with the same CDR3. The chain uses TRBV7-2 and TRBJ1-6; no definite D call. Trimming cost V 2 bases and J 5 bases, with 7 bases left between them. The CDR3 covers 14 residues. In germline, CDR1 is SGHTA, CDR2 FQGNSA. DNA for the CDR3: TGTGCCAGCAGCTTATCCCGTCATAATTCACCCCTCCACTTT. Translation: CASSLSRHNSPLHF.

The V and J genes are TRBV19 and TRBJ1-3; tentative D call: TRBD1 (5 bases). Germline assignment: CDR1 LNHDA and CDR2 SQIVND (reference sequence). The CDR3 has 17 residues. The ends were cut back, 7 bases at V and 6 bases at J, with 25 bases in the middle. In nucleotides, the CDR3 is TGTGCCAGTACCCACCATGAAGGGGCTTCGTTGGTAAACACCATATATTTT. This gives the protein CASTHHEGASLVNTIYF.

This chain connects TRBV4-1 to TRBJ1-5; 7 bases fit TRBD1. Germline CDR1 is MGHRA and CDR2 is YSYEKL. V gave up 3 bases and J gave up 10 bases; unmatched junction bases: 6. This CDR3 contains 13 residues. CDR3 residues: CASSQGRDSPQHF. CDR3 coding DNA: TGCGCCAGCAGCCAGGGTCGGGACAGCCCCCAGCATTTT.

The V call is TRBV18, the J call TRBJ2-7, with D possibly matching TRBD2 (6 bases). Germline CDR1 and CDR2: KGHSH and LQKENI. Trimming removed 2 bases at V and 2 bases at J, with 7 bases between. The CDR3 sequence is 13 residues long. The CDR3 bases are TGTGCCAGCTCACCAGGGGGGACCTACGAGCAGTACTTC. This translates into CASSPGGTYEQYF.

This clone has only a few counts. The J gene is TRBJ1-6, the V gene TRBV21-1; the D call of TRBD1 is as the table states it, not checked on the DNA. TRBV21-1 is given as a pseudogene. The CDR3 contains 19 residues. This chain's CDR3 is CASSPPKAQGSYSNSPLHF. The DNA for the CDR3 is TGTGCCAGCAGCCCTCCTAAGGCCCAGGGCTCTTACTCAAATTCACCCCTCCACTTT.

In its sample, this clone was seen a few times. The chain has TRBV10-1 and TRBJ1-3; D is unresolved. V lost 4 bases to trimming and J lost 0 bases, with 19 bases between them. This CDR3 has 18 residues. The germline CDR1 and CDR2 sequences are WNHNN and SYGVQD (reference sequence). This CDR3 is CASSGPPFGASSGNTIYF. CDR3 bases: TGCGCCAGCAGTGGGCCCCCCTTCGGAGCGAGCTCTGGAAACACCATATATTTT.

The rearrangement links TRBV2 to TRBJ1-2; D ambiguous. The CDR3 covers 14 residues. Germline lookup yields CDR1 SNHLY and CDR2 FYNNEI. V was pared by 4 bases and J by 8 bases, with 17 bases between. The CDR3 DNA reads as TGTGCCAGCAGTGGTCGGACGGGGTTGGACGGCTACACCTTC. Its translation is CASSGRTGLDGYTF.